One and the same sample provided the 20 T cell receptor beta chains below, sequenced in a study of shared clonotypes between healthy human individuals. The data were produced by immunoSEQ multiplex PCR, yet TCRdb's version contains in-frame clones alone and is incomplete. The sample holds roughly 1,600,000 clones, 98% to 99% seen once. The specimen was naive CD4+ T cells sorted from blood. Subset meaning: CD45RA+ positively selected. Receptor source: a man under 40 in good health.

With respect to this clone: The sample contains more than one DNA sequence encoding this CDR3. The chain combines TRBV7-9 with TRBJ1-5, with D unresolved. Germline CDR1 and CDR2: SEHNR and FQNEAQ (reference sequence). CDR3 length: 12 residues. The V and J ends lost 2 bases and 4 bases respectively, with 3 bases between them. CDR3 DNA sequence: TGTGCCAGCAGCTTATCGAATCAGCCCCAGCATTTT. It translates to CASSLSNQPQHF.

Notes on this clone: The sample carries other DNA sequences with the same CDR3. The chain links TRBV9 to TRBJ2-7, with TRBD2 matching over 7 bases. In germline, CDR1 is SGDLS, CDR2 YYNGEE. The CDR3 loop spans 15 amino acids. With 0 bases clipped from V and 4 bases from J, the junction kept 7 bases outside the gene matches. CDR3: CASSVGPSGSYEQYF. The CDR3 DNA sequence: TGTGCCAGCAGCGTAGGCCCTAGCGGATCATACGAGCAGTACTTC.

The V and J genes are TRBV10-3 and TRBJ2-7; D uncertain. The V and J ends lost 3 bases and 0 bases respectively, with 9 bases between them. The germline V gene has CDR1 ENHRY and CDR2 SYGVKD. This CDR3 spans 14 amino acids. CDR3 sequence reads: CAISERPSSYEQYF. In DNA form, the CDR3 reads TGTGCCATCAGTGAAAGGCCGAGCTCCTACGAGCAGTACTTC.

The CDR3 DNA follows: TGTGCCAGCAGCTTAGCTGGTACAGGGACGGTAGATACGCAGTATTTT. This sequence encodes CASSLAGTGTVDTQYF. This rearrangement joins TRBV7-2 to TRBJ2-3, with D tentatively TRBD1 (6 bases). Between the trimmed V and J ends, which lost 0 bases and 5 bases, there was a span of 15 bases. The CDR3 length is 16 residues. CDR1 and CDR2 (germline): SGHTA, FQGNSA. Drawing the rest from reference TRBV7-2 and TRBJ2-3, the complete variable domain is GAGVSQSPSNKVTEKGKDVELRCDPISGHTALYWYRQSLGQGLEFLIYFQGNSAPDKSGLPSDRFSAERTGGSVSTLTIQRTQQEDSAVYLCASSLAGTGTVDTQYFGPGTRLTVL.

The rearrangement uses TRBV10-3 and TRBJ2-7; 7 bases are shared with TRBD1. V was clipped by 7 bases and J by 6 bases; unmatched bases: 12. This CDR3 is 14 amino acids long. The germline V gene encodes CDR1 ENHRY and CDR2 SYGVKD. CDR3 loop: CAIKEPGGSGEQYF. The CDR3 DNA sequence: TGTGCCATCAAAGAGCCAGGGGGATCAGGCGAGCAGTACTTC.

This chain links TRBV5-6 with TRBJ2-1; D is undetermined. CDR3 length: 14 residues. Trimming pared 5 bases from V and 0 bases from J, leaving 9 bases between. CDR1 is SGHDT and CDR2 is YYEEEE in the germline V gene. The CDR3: CASRGQSSYNEQFF. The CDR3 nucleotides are TGTGCCAGCAGGGGCCAATCCTCCTACAATGAGCAGTTCTTC.

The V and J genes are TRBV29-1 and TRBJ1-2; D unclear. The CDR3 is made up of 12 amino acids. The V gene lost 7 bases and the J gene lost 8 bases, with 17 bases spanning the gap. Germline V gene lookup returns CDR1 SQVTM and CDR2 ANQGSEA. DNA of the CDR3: TGCAGCGCGGCGGGCCTGGATCTCGGCTACACCTTC. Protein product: CSAAGLDLGYTF.

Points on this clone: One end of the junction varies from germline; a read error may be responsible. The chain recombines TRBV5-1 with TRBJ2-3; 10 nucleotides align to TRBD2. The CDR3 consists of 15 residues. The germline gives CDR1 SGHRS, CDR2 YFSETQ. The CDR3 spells CVSSSGTSVPDTQYF. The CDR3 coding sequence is TGCGTCAGCAGCTCCGGGACTAGCGTCCCAGATACGCAGTATTTT.

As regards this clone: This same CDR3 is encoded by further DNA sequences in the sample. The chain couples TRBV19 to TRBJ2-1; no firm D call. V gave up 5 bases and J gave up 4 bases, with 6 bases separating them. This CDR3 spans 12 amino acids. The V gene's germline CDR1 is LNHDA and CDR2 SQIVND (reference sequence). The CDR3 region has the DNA TGTGCCAGTAGTCGGACGTACAATGAGCAGTTCTTC. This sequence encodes CASSRTYNEQFF.

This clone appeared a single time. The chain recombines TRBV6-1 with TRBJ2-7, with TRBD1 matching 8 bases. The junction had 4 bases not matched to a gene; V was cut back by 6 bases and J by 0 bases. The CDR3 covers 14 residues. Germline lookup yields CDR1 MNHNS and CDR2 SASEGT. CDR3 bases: TGTGCCAGCAGGATCGGGACAGGCTCCTACGAGCAGTACTTC. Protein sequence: CASRIGTGSYEQYF.

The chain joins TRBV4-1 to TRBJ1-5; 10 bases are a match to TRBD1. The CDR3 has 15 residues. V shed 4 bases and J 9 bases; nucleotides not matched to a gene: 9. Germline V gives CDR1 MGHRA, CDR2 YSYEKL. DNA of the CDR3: TGCGCCAGCAGCCGTGAAGGGGGACAGGGGAGGCCCCAGCATTTT. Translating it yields CASSREGGQGRPQHF.

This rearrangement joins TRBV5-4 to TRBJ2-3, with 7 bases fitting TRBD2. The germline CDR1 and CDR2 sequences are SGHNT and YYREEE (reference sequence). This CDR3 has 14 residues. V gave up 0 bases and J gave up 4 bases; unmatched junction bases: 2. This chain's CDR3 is CASSLGGGADTQYF. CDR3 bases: TGTGCCAGCAGCTTGGGGGGAGGGGCAGATACGCAGTATTTT.

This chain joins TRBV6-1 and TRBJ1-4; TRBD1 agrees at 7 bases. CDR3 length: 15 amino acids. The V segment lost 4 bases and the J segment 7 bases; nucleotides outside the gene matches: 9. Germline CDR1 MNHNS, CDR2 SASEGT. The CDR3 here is CASSVNQGTVEKLFF. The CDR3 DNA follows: TGTGCCAGCAGTGTAAACCAGGGGACAGTTGAAAAACTGTTTTTT.

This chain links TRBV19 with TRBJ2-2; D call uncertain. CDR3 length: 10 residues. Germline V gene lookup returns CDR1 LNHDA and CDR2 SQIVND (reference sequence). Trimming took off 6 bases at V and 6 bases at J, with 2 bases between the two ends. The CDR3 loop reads CASRAGELFF. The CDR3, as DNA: TGTGCCAGTAGAGCCGGGGAGCTGTTTTTT.

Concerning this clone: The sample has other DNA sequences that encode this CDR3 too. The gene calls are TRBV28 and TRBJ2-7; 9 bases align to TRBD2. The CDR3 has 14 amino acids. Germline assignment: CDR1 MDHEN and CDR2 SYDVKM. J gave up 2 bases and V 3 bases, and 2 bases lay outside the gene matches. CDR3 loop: CASSFSGGTYEQYF. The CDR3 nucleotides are TGTGCCAGCAGTTTTAGCGGGGGTACCTACGAGCAGTACTTC.

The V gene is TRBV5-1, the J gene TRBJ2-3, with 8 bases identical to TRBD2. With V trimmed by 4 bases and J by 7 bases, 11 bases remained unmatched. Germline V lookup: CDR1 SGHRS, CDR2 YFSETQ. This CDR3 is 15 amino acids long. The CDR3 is CASSPRGAGENTQYF. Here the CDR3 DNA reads TGCGCCAGCAGCCCTCGGGGAGCGGGGGAAAATACGCAGTATTTT.

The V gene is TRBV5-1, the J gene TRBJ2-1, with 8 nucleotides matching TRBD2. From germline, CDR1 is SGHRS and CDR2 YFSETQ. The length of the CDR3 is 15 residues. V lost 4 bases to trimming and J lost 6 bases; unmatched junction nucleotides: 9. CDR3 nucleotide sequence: TGCGCCAGCAGCACTAAAGCGGGAGAGGGCAATGAGCAGTTCTTC. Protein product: CASSTKAGEGNEQFF.

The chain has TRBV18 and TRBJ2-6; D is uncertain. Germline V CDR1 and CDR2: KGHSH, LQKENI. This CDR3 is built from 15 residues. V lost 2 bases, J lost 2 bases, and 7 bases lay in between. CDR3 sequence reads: CASSPAIAGANVLTF. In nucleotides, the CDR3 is TGTGCCAGCTCACCAGCGATAGCTGGGGCCAACGTCCTGACTTTC.

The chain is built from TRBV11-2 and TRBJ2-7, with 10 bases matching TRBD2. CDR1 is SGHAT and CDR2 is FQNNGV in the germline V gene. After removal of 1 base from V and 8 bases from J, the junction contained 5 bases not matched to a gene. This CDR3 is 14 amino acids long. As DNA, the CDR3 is TGTGCCAGCAGCTTAGGAGCGGGAGGGTCTAAGCAGTACTTC. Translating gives CASSLGAGGSKQYF.

The CDR3: CASSFRENYGYTF. CDR3 nucleotides: TGTGCCAGCAGTTTCCGGGAGAACTATGGCTACACCTTC. The gene calls are TRBV28 and TRBJ1-2; D not resolved. CDR3 length: 13 amino acids. Germline CDR1 and CDR2: MDHEN and SYDVKM. Trimming pared 3 bases from V and 2 bases from J, leaving 7 bases between.